This T cell receptor beta chain was retrieved from a study of response to subunit inactivated influenza vaccine. Germline V lookup: CDR1 MNHEY, CDR2 SVGAGI. V lost 0 bases, J lost 8 bases, and 6 bases stayed unmatched. CDR3 length: 16 residues. MiXCR, run by TCRdb on the RT-PCR reads, gives a single entry per CDR3 protein. The sample lists fewer than 200,000 distinct CDR3 sequences; approximately 8.7% were seen once. This clonotype was counted only a few times. The antigen remains unidentified. Study conclusions and caveats: Authors suggested each seasonal influenza vaccination recruits few new T cells.

This sequence was found in a man aged 50-59 years who received an inactivated influenza vaccine. The sequencing used non-naive T cells sorted from PBMCs, collected on the day of vaccination. The chain couples TRBV6-5 to TRBJ1-4; 10 bases align to TRBD1. As DNA, the CDR3 is TGTGCCAGCAGTTACTCCTCGGGACAGGGGACGGAAAAACTGTTTTTT. Encoded protein: CASSYSSGQGTEKLFF.